This record covers a single T cell receptor (beta chain). Its specificity is not known. Terminally differentiated effector memory CD45RA+ cells were excluded from the naive CD8 cells, which were CD45RO-negative and positively selected for CCR7. Study donors comprised healthy, HIV-negative adults devoid of recent acute infection or vaccination. This entry is derived from a study of shared clonotypes between healthy human individuals. Study-level background: Aged between 18 and 49, the donors were a couple of women and a few men.

Study observations and caveats: Represented diversity, genetic and exposure-history alike, was limited by few donors.

Each sorted subset replicate got 200 ng genomic DNA, tens of thousands of genomes. Clones were sequenced by immunoSEQ multiplex PCR, and TCRdb holds only the in-frame ones, with some missing. The sample comprises approximately 650,000 clones, around 95% of which are singletons, and 0.11% rests with the top ten. The CDR3 sequence is 16 residues long. Trimming cost V 5 bases and J 7 bases; bases outside gene matches: 8. Germline CDR1 MNHEY, CDR2 SMNVEV (reference sequence). The J gene is TRBJ2-1, the V gene TRBV27, with 13 bases fitting TRBD2. The sequencing input was naive CD8+ T cells sorted from blood. The receptor comes from a woman aged 30 to 39 in good health. Written as DNA, the CDR3 is TGTGCCAGCAGTCCCGGGACTAGCGGGAACAGAAATGAGCAGTTCTTC. Amino acids: CASSPGTSGNRNEQFF.